This T cell receptor beta chain was sequenced for a study of blood T cell repertoires in COVID-19. Study-level information: The analysed material was cDNA or gDNA that came from T cells, B-cell-depleted T cells, or PBMCs.

Seattle participants joined during active infection and were tracked over time. Germline CDR1 is SGHRS and CDR2 is YFSETQ. This CDR3 comprises 15 residues. Trimming removed 4 bases at V and 2 bases at J, with 15 bases between. Study processing details: Using reference gene primer amplification, nucleated cell counts were estimated. Data came from immunoSEQ multiplex PCR; TCRdb stores just in-frame clones and leaves some out. The V and J calls and the clone size are those of that table, but D and trimming were determined from the DNA. The sample includes approximately 390,000 clones, roughly 86% seen only once; the top ten take 2.3%.

V gene TRBV5-1 combines with J gene TRBJ1-2; the D gene is possibly TRBD1 (5 bases). The sequence was collected from a woman in her sixties or seventies with COVID-19, enrolled during active disease. Sequencing was done on a sample of peripheral blood. In DNA, the CDR3 is TGCGCCAGCAGCCGAAACAGGAACCTAAACTATGGCTACACCTTC. It specifies CASSRNRNLNYGYTF.